Described below is a single T cell receptor beta chain sequence and its context. The authors' processing: How many nucleated cells were present was estimated from reference gene primer amplification. Data came from immunoSEQ multiplex PCR; TCRdb stores just in-frame clones and leaves some out. That table supplies the V and J calls and clone size; D and trimming were determined from the DNA. Counted here are 200,000 to 250,000 clones, about three quarters occurring once; the ten biggest clones make up approximately 6.6%. The sample is drawn from a study of blood T cell repertoires in COVID-19. Turning to the study itself: The United States, Italy and Spain provided the acute and convalescent COVID-19 samples. The analysed material was cDNA or gDNA that came from T cells, B-cell-depleted T cells, or PBMCs.

This clonotype was obtained from a woman in her 70s with acute or convalescent COVID-19. The sample consisted of peripheral blood.

CDR3 in DNA: TGTGCCATGGCACAGGGGTTAAGCTCCTACAATGAGCAGTTCTTC. Translating gives CAMAQGLSSYNEQFF. The chain couples TRBV10-3 to TRBJ2-1; TRBD1 matches at 7 bases. Trimming cost V 9 bases and J 0 bases; bases outside gene matches: 8. The length of the CDR3 is 15 residues. Germline V CDR1 and CDR2: ENHRY, SYGVKD.